The 26 T cell receptor beta chains below come from one sample, sequenced in a study of PD-L1 blockade in urothelial cancer. Time point of the sample: peripheral blood 6 weeks after treatment start. The protocol was immunoSEQ multiplex PCR, while the TCRdb copy is restricted to in-frame clones and leaves out a portion. The table shows tens of thousands of clones, with approximately 89% occurring only once. Here the sequenced sample was PBMCs, taken around atezolizumab (anti-PD-L1) treatment. The receptors originated from a woman of 80 years or more with urothelial cancer.

V is TRBV28 and J is TRBJ2-1; 10 bases match TRBD2. There are 14 residues in the CDR3. V shed 6 bases, J shed 8 bases, and the junction held 7 bases outside the gene matches. Per the germline V gene, CDR1 is MDHEN and CDR2 is SYDVKM. The CDR3 is CASRGRSGRYEQFF. In DNA form, the CDR3 reads TGTGCCAGCAGGGGCCGTAGCGGGAGGTATGAGCAGTTCTTC.

In its sample, this clone was seen once. The chain uses TRBV30 and TRBJ1-2; possibly TRBD1 for D (5 bases). This CDR3 contains 15 residues. The germline gives CDR1 GTSNPN, CDR2 SVGIG (reference sequence). The V gene lost 3 bases and the J gene lost 5 bases, with 19 bases spanning the gap. The CDR3 sequence is CAWRGGYRRLYGYTF. DNA of the CDR3: TGTGCCTGGAGGGGCGGCTACAGGAGATTATATGGCTACACCTTC. Full variable domain (missing parts from reference TRBV30 and TRBJ1-2): SQTIHQWPATLVQPVGSPLSLECTVEGTSNPNLYWYRQAAGRGLQLLFYSVGIGQISSEVPQNLSASRPQDRQFILSSKKLLLSDSGFYLCAWRGGYRRLYGYTFGSGTRLTVV.

The rearrangement links TRBV29-1 to TRBJ2-5; tentatively, D is TRBD2 (5 bases). Trimming took 6 bases from V and 5 from J, leaving 13 bases between them. The CDR3 loop spans 12 amino acids. Germline V lookup: CDR1 SQVTM, CDR2 ANQGSEA. This chain's CDR3 is CSVSPGMETQYF. In nucleotides, the CDR3 is TGCAGCGTGTCCCCCGGGATGGAGACCCAGTACTTC.

CDR3 residues: CASRTSGANNEQFF. Here the CDR3 DNA reads TGTGCCAGCAGGACTAGCGGAGCCAACAATGAGCAGTTCTTC. This chain uses TRBV25-1 with TRBJ2-1; 9 positions match TRBD2. V was clipped by 6 bases and J by 5 bases; unmatched bases: 5. Germline-derived CDR1 and CDR2 are MGHDK and SYGVNS. This CDR3 comprises 14 residues.

CDR3 sequence: CASHSGTYPYEQYF. The CDR3 DNA reads TGTGCCTCCCATTCCGGGACATATCCCTACGAGCAGTACTTC. V usage is TRBV30 and J usage is TRBJ2-7; D possibly corresponds to TRBD1 (6 bases). The CDR3 covers 14 residues. V was shortened by 7 bases and J by 2 bases, with 18 bases between the two germline ends. Germline CDR1 GTSNPN, CDR2 SVGIG (reference sequence).

With regard to this clone: Other DNA sequences in this specimen translate into the identical CDR3. The chain has TRBV30 and TRBJ2-1; TRBD2 matches at 10 bases. CDR1 GTSNPN and CDR2 SVGIG come from the germline V gene (reference sequence). V dropped 0 bases and J dropped 10; count of bases not matched to a gene: 9. The CDR3 sequence is 15 residues long. In DNA, the CDR3 is TGTGCCTGGAGTGTATGGCTAGCGGGAGAACGGGAGCAGTTCTTC. Protein: CAWSVWLAGEREQFF.

CDR3 DNA sequence: TGTGCCAGCAGCGTAGCAGGGCAAGAGACCCAGTACTTC. Protein: CASSVAGQETQYF. V usage is TRBV9 and J usage is TRBJ2-5; maybe TRBD1 (5 bases). Trimming took 0 bases from V and 2 from J, leaving 5 bases between them. Germline CDR1 and CDR2: SGDLS and YYNGEE. CDR3 size: 13 residues.

V usage is TRBV4-1 and J usage is TRBJ1-2, with a tentative D call TRBD1 (6 bases). The CDR3 consists of 15 residues. Germline loops: CDR1 MGHRA, CDR2 YSYEKL. V was trimmed by 0 bases and J by 7 bases, leaving 15 bases between them. CDR3 DNA: TGCGCCAGCAGCCAAGATGTGGGGGCGCGTTCTGGCTACACCTTC. Translating gives CASSQDVGARSGYTF.

The chain uses TRBV11-2 and TRBJ2-7; 9 bases line up with TRBD2. Trimming took 3 bases from V and 2 from J; bases not matched to a gene: 5. CDR3 length: 15 residues. CDR1 and CDR2 from the germline V gene are SGHAT and FQNNGV. In nucleotides, the CDR3 is TGTGCCAGCAGCTTCCCGACTAGCGGAACCTACGAGCAGTACTTC. This encodes CASSFPTSGTYEQYF.

The rearrangement joins TRBV5-1 to TRBJ2-3, with TRBD1 as a possible D gene (6 bases). V was trimmed by 5 bases and J by 1 base, leaving 14 bases between them. Looked up from germline, CDR1 is SGHRS and CDR2 is YFSETQ. CDR3 length: 15 amino acids. In DNA, the CDR3 is TGCGCCAGCAGGAAGGGGGATTTGGGCACAGATACGCAGTATTTT. It specifies CASRKGDLGTDTQYF. The complete variable domain, with remaining parts taken from reference TRBV5-1 and TRBJ2-3, reads KAGVTQTPRYLIKTRGQQVTLSCSPISGHRSVSWYQQTPGQGLQFLFEYFSETQRNKGNFPGRFSGRQFSNSRSEMNVSTLELGDSALYLCASRKGDLGTDTQYFGPGTRLTVL.

This sequence joins TRBV7-9 and TRBJ1-1, with D unresolved. This CDR3 is 13 amino acids long. The V and J ends lost 4 bases and 4 bases respectively, with 10 bases between them. Germline V gene sequence: CDR1 SEHNR, CDR2 FQNEAQ (reference sequence). The CDR3 DNA follows: TGTGCCAGCAGCTCCGAGTTTCGCACTGAAGCTTTCTTT. It specifies CASSSEFRTEAFF.

V gene TRBV28 combines with J gene TRBJ1-1; perhaps TRBD1 as D (5 bases). Germline CDR1 and CDR2: MDHEN and SYDVKM. The V end lost 3 bases, the J end lost 1 base, and 9 bases lay between the germline ends. The CDR3 loop spans 14 amino acids. Here the CDR3 reads CASSFLTGNTEAFF. DNA for the CDR3: TGTGCCAGCAGTTTTCTTACAGGGAACACTGAAGCTTTCTTT.

This clone was observed a single time. This chain connects TRBV7-9 to TRBJ2-3; 8 nucleotides align to TRBD2. V lost 3 bases and J lost 5; bases outside the gene matches: 7. The CDR3 totals 15 residues. Germline CDR1 SEHNR, CDR2 FQNEAQ (reference sequence). The CDR3 sequence is CASSFVGLAGDTQYF. The DNA for the CDR3 is TGTGCCAGCAGCTTCGTGGGGCTAGCGGGAGATACGCAGTATTTT.

This clone was observed once. The CDR3 region is CASSFDRETEAFF. CDR3 DNA: TGCGCCAGCAGCTTTGACAGGGAAACTGAAGCTTTCTTT. This chain joins TRBV5-1 and TRBJ1-1, with 7 nucleotides matching TRBD1. Trimming at V came to 2 bases and at J to 5 bases, leaving 3 bases not matched to a gene. The CDR3 contains 13 residues. Germline values: CDR1 SGHRS, CDR2 YFSETQ.

The rearrangement uses TRBV19 and TRBJ1-1, with 8 bases fitting TRBD1. Germline V gene data show CDR1 as LNHDA and CDR2 as SQIVND (reference sequence). The J segment lost 1 base and the V segment lost 3 bases, leaving 7 bases of the junction unmatched. The CDR3 consists of 16 residues. CDR3 sequence: CASSIPTGAGNTEAFF. CDR3 sequence (DNA): TGTGCCAGTAGTATTCCGACAGGGGCGGGGAACACTGAAGCTTTCTTT.

The gene calls are TRBV6-5 and TRBJ1-1, with D possibly being TRBD1 (5 bases). Trimming took 4 bases from V and 4 from J, leaving 10 bases between them. The CDR3 has 13 amino acids. CDR1 and CDR2 (germline): MNHEY, SVGAGI. DNA for the CDR3: TGTGCCAGCAGTTTATTAGGGGCCACTGAAGCTTTCTTT. Encoded protein: CASSLLGATEAFF.

J is TRBJ2-1 and V is TRBV29-1, with D maybe TRBD1 (5 bases). Trimming pared 6 bases from V and 12 bases from J, leaving 15 bases between. Germline CDR1 SQVTM, CDR2 ANQGSEA. The CDR3 extends over 11 amino acids. The CDR3 bases are TGCAGCGTCGGCCTAGGGGATGTGCAGTTCTTC. This codes for CSVGLGDVQFF.

The chain recombines TRBV11-2 with TRBJ2-1; 9 bases agree with TRBD1. CDR3 size: 12 residues. Germline V lookup: CDR1 SGHAT, CDR2 FQNNGV. Trimming at V came to 5 bases and at J to 10 bases, leaving 3 bases not matched to a gene. The DNA of the CDR3 is TGTGCCAGCAGCCGGGACAGGGACGAGCAGTTCTTC. Protein product: CASSRDRDEQFF.

The chain has TRBV19 and TRBJ1-3; D remains unclear. Trimming took off 9 bases at V and 4 bases at J, with 7 bases between the two ends. CDR1 is LNHDA, CDR2 SQIVND, per germline (reference sequence). This CDR3 comprises 11 residues. CDR3 DNA sequence: TGTGCCAGCTACTTAGGAAACACCATATATTTT. Translating gives CASYLGNTIYF.

As concerns this clone: At one boundary the junction diverges from the germline segment, which might be a read error. This chain joins TRBV5-1 and TRBJ1-4; 7 nucleotides agree with TRBD1. CDR3 length: 15 residues. Germline lookup yields CDR1 SGHRS and CDR2 YFSETQ. CDR3 region: CVSSLASDRADKLFF. The CDR3 DNA reads as TGCGTCAGCAGCTTGGCTTCCGACAGGGCGGATAAACTGTTTTTT.

This sequence joins TRBV4-1 and TRBJ1-2; 10 bases are shared with TRBD1. The CDR3 runs 20 residues. V shed 8 bases, J shed 8 bases, and the junction held 29 bases outside the gene matches. CDR1 and CDR2 (germline): MGHRA, YSYEKL. CDR3 sequence: CASRPDLSGTGAFNFLGYTF. Written as DNA, the CDR3 is TGCGCCAGCCGCCCTGATCTCTCCGGGACAGGGGCCTTCAACTTCTTAGGCTACACCTTC.

V and J are TRBV2 and TRBJ2-1; 13 bases line up with TRBD2. Germline-derived CDR1 and CDR2 are SNHLY and FYNNEI. The junction had 3 bases not matched to a gene; V was cut back by 3 bases and J by 7 bases. The CDR3 is 15 residues long. CDR3 nucleotide sequence: TGTGCCAGCAGTGACGGACTAGCGGGAGATAATGAGCAGTTCTTC. Its protein product is CASSDGLAGDNEQFF.

V and J are TRBV5-1 and TRBJ2-3, with 8 bases that match TRBD1. J lost 1 base, V lost 4 bases, and 2 bases had no gene match. The CDR3 is 14 residues long. Germline lookup yields CDR1 SGHRS and CDR2 YFSETQ. This CDR3 reads CASSPGQGTDTQYF. CDR3 sequence (DNA): TGCGCCAGCAGCCCGGGACAGGGCACAGATACGCAGTATTTT.

This clone appeared once. The chain carries TRBV28 and TRBJ1-2; D is possibly TRBD1 (5 bases). Between the trimmed V and J ends, which lost 8 bases and 5 bases, there was a span of 15 bases. CDR1 is MDHEN and CDR2 is SYDVKM in the germline V gene. This CDR3 comprises 13 residues. The DNA for the CDR3 is TGTGCCAGCCTCCAGGGACTTGCTTATGGCTACACCTTC. It encodes CASLQGLAYGYTF.

The chain recombines TRBV14 with TRBJ2-7; 10 nucleotides agree with TRBD2. V shed 0 bases, J shed 2 bases, and the junction held 7 bases outside the gene matches. CDR3 length: 17 amino acids. Looked up from germline, CDR1 is SGHDN and CDR2 is FVKESK. The DNA for the CDR3 is TGTGCCAGCAGCCAAGAAACGGGAGCGGGAGGGCCCTACGAGCAGTACTTC. Its translation: CASSQETGAGGPYEQYF.

The rearrangement joins TRBV6-1 to TRBJ1-2; possibly TRBD1 for D (5 bases). The V end lost 2 bases, the J end lost 13 bases, and 14 bases lay between the germline ends. The CDR3 is 12 amino acids. Germline values: CDR1 MNHNS, CDR2 SASEGT. The CDR3 sequence is CASSEPPTAFTF. CDR3 sequence (DNA): TGTGCCAGCAGTGAACCCCCGACAGCCTTCACCTTC.